These 5 T cell receptor beta chains were sequenced from one sample in a study of CD8 T cells in Susac syndrome. It was with random hexamers that 0.5 to 1 ug RNA was reverse transcribed. TCRdb re-analysed the immunoSEQ multiplex PCR reads in MiXCR, keeping a single row per CDR3 protein. Of roughly 120,000 distinct CDR3 sequences listed, approximately 93% are singletons. Material for sequencing was CD8+ T cells from PBMCs. The receptors here all came from a human donor with multiple sclerosis.

This sequence joins TRBV4-1 and TRBJ2-7; TRBD1 matches at 9 bases. The CDR3 has 15 amino acids. Trimming cost V 1 base and J 3 bases; bases outside gene matches: 4. Per the germline V gene, CDR1 is MGHRA and CDR2 is YSYEKL. The CDR3 loop reads CASSQAGTGHYEQYF. The CDR3 nucleotides are TGCGCCAGCAGCCAAGCAGGGACAGGGCACTACGAGCAGTACTTC.

The J gene is TRBJ1-1, the V gene TRBV4-1, with D uncertain. The germline V gene has CDR1 MGHRA and CDR2 YSYEKL. The CDR3 covers 14 residues. The V gene lost 1 base and the J gene lost 1 base, with 7 bases spanning the gap. The CDR3 reads CASSQVAGNTEAFF. DNA of the CDR3: TGCGCCAGCAGCCAAGTGGCGGGGAACACTGAAGCTTTCTTT.

The V and J genes are TRBV9 and TRBJ2-3; 9 bases align to TRBD2. Germline trimming cut 2 bases from V and 4 bases from J; bases unmatched to any gene: 5. CDR1 is SGDLS and CDR2 is YYNGEE in the germline V gene. The CDR3 is made up of 15 amino acids. The CDR3 nucleotides are TGTGCCAGCAGCGTGGCGGGAGGGTCGGCAGATACGCAGTATTTT. It specifies CASSVAGGSADTQYF.

CDR3 sequence: CASSLRTSGYNEQFF. The CDR3 coding sequence is TGTGCCAGCTCCCTCAGGACTAGCGGTTACAATGAGCAGTTCTTC. The V call is TRBV18, the J call TRBJ2-1, with 10 bases that match TRBD2. CDR3 length: 15 residues. The junction had 6 bases not matched to a gene; V was cut back by 6 bases and J by 4 bases. Germline V lookup: CDR1 KGHSH, CDR2 LQKENI.

The chain is built from TRBV4-1 and TRBJ2-1; 8 nucleotides match TRBD1. J was trimmed by 4 bases and V by 6 bases; bases with no gene match: 8. The CDR3 is 15 amino acids. CDR1 and CDR2 (germline): MGHRA, YSYEKL. The CDR3 DNA sequence: TGCGCCAGCAGTCTTTCAAACAGGGGGTACAATGAGCAGTTCTTC. Its translation is CASSLSNRGYNEQFF.